The 30 T cell receptor beta chains in this list originate from one sample, sequenced in a study of T cells expressing NK-cell markers. TCRdb reworked the 5' RACE reads into one entry per CDR3 protein, no DNA. Its table records 500,000 to 600,000 distinct CDR3 sequences. The specimen sequenced was blood T cells: a sorted CD56 or NKG2C T cell subset, CD4+ or CD8+ T cells, or bulk PBMC T cells (not recorded which). These receptors came from a man between 18 and 35 years old in good health.

The genes are TRBV6-1 and TRBJ1-5; TCRdb's assignment of TRBD1 cannot be checked, as there is no DNA. CDR1 is MNHNS and CDR2 is SASEGT in the germline V gene. This CDR3 has 14 residues. This chain's CDR3 is CASRQGLDNQPQHF.

The chain has TRBV2 and TRBJ2-2; no DNA is available, so the TRBD1 call from TCRdb remains unchecked. Germline V gives CDR1 SNHLY, CDR2 FYNNEI. The CDR3 has 14 amino acids. CDR3 loop: CASASGHGTGELFF.

The V call is TRBV7-2, the J call TRBJ2-1; absent DNA, TCRdb's TRBD1 call cannot be checked. The CDR3 contains 14 residues. In germline, CDR1 is SGHTA, CDR2 FQGNSA. This CDR3 reads CASSPRPGRNEQFF. Full variable domain (outside the CDR3, taken from reference TRBV7-2 and TRBJ2-1): GAGVSQSPSNKVTEKGKDVELRCDPISGHTALYWYRQSLGQGLEFLIYFQGNSAPDKSGLPSDRFSAERTGGSVSTLTIQRTQQEDSAVYLCASSPRPGRNEQFFGPGTRLTVL.

This chain connects TRBV28 to TRBJ2-1; as DNA is missing, the TRBD2 call by TCRdb cannot be tested. This CDR3 contains 15 residues. CDR1 and CDR2 (germline): MDHEN, SYDVKM. The CDR3 protein is CASSLSWTSGNEQFF.

CDR3 in amino acids: CSAPGGDRVYYGYTF. This sequence joins TRBV20-1 and TRBJ1-2; the D gene TCRdb calls, TRBD1, cannot be checked with no DNA. This CDR3 is built from 15 residues. Germline CDR1 reads DFQATT; CDR2 reads SNEGSKA (reference sequence).

The chain has TRBV7-3 and TRBJ2-3; TCRdb calls TRBD1, which cannot be checked without DNA. Germline assignment: CDR1 SGHTA and CDR2 FQGTGA. CDR3 length equals 15 residues. The CDR3 sequence: CASSSLGGRTDTQYF. The whole variable domain, remainder taken from reference TRBV7-3 and TRBJ2-3, is GAGVSQTPSNKVTEKGKYVELRCDPISGHTALYWYRQSLGQGPEFLIYFQGTGAADDSGLPNDRFFAVRPEGSVSTLKIQRTERGDSAVYLCASSSLGGRTDTQYFGPGTRLTVL.

V is TRBV5-1 and J is TRBJ2-1; TCRdb's D gene call, TRBD1, goes unchecked for lack of DNA. The CDR3 length is 17 residues. Germline V gene data show CDR1 as SGHRS and CDR2 as YFSETQ. This CDR3 reads CASRDRGTLSSYNEQFF.

The chain couples TRBV6-2 or TRBV6-3 to TRBJ2-6; TCRdb proposes TRBD1, but this gene call is untestable without DNA. This CDR3 has 15 amino acids. From germline, CDR1 is MNHEY and CDR2 SVGEGT. CDR3 protein: CASSPTGSGANVLTF.

This chain links TRBV7-9 with TRBJ2-1; TCRdb picks TRBD2, but there is no DNA to check that call. Looked up from germline, CDR1 is SEHNR and CDR2 is FQNEAQ (reference sequence). The CDR3 extends over 15 amino acids. CDR3 region: CASSLGLAGGPKQFF.

This chain uses TRBV5-1 with TRBJ2-1; TCRdb lists TRBD1, though no DNA is available to test this call. The CDR3 covers 14 residues. Germline-derived CDR1 and CDR2 are SGHRS and YFSETQ. The chain's CDR3 is CASSPGETYNEQFF.

This rearrangement joins TRBV11-2 to TRBJ2-3; with no DNA, the TCRdb D assignment of TRBD2 cannot be verified. The CDR3 runs 15 residues. Germline loops: CDR1 SGHAT, CDR2 FQNNGV. The CDR3 spells CASTTSGPSTDTQYF.

The gene calls are TRBV11-2 and TRBJ2-3; TCRdb's assignment of TRBD2 cannot be checked, as there is no DNA. CDR1 SGHAT and CDR2 FQNNGV come from the germline V gene. The CDR3 covers 18 residues. CDR3 amino acids: CASSLGTNIPLGVDTQYF. Supplemented by reference TRBV11-2 and TRBJ2-3, the full variable domain reads EAGVAQSPRYKIIEKRQSVAFWCNPISGHATLYWYQQILGQGPKLLIQFQNNGVVDDSQLPKDRFSAERLKGVDSTLKIQPAKLEDSAVYLCASSLGTNIPLGVDTQYFGPGTRLTVL.

V is TRBV20-1 and J is TRBJ1-5; TCRdb's D call, TRBD1, is unchecked because there is no DNA. Germline V lookup: CDR1 DFQATT, CDR2 SNEGSKA (reference sequence). The CDR3 consists of 16 residues. This CDR3 is CSARRRGQGANQPQHF.

The rearrangement joins TRBV12-3 or TRBV12-4 to TRBJ2-1; TCRdb names TRBD2, which stays unverified in the absence of DNA. This CDR3 contains 17 residues. CDR3 residues: CASSRYLAGVVDNEQFF.

This sequence joins TRBV6-5 and TRBJ2-2. The CDR3 is 16 amino acids. In germline, CDR1 is MNHEY, CDR2 SVGAGI. CDR3 loop: CASSYPTGRSTGELFF.

The J gene is TRBJ1-3, the V gene TRBV15; absent DNA, TCRdb's TRBD1 call cannot be checked. CDR1 is LNHNV, CDR2 YYDKDF, per germline (reference sequence). The CDR3 spans 16 residues. The chain's CDR3 is CATSRDPTSRTDTIYF.

V is TRBV6-1 and J is TRBJ2-7; TCRdb lists TRBD1, though no DNA is available to test this call. CDR1 is MNHNS, CDR2 SASEGT, per germline. CDR3 size: 15 residues. CDR3: CASRNRGRISYEQYF.

V is TRBV24-1 and J is TRBJ2-3. Germline CDR1 reads KGHDR; CDR2 reads SFDVKD. The length of the CDR3 is 12 residues. CDR3: CATSDLADTQYF.

V usage is TRBV29-1 and J usage is TRBJ1-1; TCRdb selects TRBD1, and the lack of DNA leaves this call unchecked. The germline CDR1 and CDR2 sequences are SQVTM and ANQGSEA. This CDR3 has 15 amino acids. CDR3: CSVWTGSFANTEAFF. The complete variable domain, with remaining parts taken from reference TRBV29-1 and TRBJ1-1, reads SAVISQKPSRDICQRGTSLTIQCQVDSQVTMMFWYRQQPGQSLTLIATANQGSEATYESGFVIDKFPISRPNLTFSTLTVSNMSPEDSSIYLCSVWTGSFANTEAFFGQGTRLTVV.

The CDR3 spells CASSTGLLDTQYF. The chain recombines TRBV11-2 with TRBJ2-3. The CDR3 runs 13 residues. Germline CDR1 reads SGHAT; CDR2 reads FQNNGV. Combining the CDR3 with reference TRBV11-2 and TRBJ2-3 gives the whole variable domain EAGVAQSPRYKIIEKRQSVAFWCNPISGHATLYWYQQILGQGPKLLIQFQNNGVVDDSQLPKDRFSAERLKGVDSTLKIQPAKLEDSAVYLCASSTGLLDTQYFGPGTRLTVL.

V gene TRBV4-3 combines with J gene TRBJ2-1; without DNA, the TCRdb call of TRBD1 cannot be checked. The germline V gene has CDR1 LGHNA and CDR2 YSLEER. This CDR3 is built from 15 residues. CDR3 region: CASSLGPNKVNEQFF.

CDR3 sequence reads: CASSKRDVTTDSPLHF. This sequence joins TRBV5-1 and TRBJ1-6. The CDR3 is 16 residues long. Germline V gene lookup returns CDR1 SGHRS and CDR2 YFSETQ.

The rearrangement joins TRBV20-1 to TRBJ2-7. The germline gives CDR1 DFQATT, CDR2 SNEGSKA (reference sequence). This CDR3 comprises 12 residues. The CDR3 protein is CSVSEFNYEQYF.

This chain links TRBV5-5 with TRBJ2-1. In germline, CDR1 is SGHKS, CDR2 YYEKEE (reference sequence). The CDR3 runs 13 residues. CDR3 sequence: CASSFEPPNEQFF.

The chain joins TRBV7-2 to TRBJ1-1; TCRdb names TRBD1, which stays unverified in the absence of DNA. CDR1 is SGHTA and CDR2 is FQGNSA in the germline V gene. This CDR3 has 17 residues. The CDR3 loop reads CASSLGIVLAGDTEAFF.

V gene TRBV29-1 combines with J gene TRBJ2-7; TCRdb proposes TRBD2, but this gene call is untestable without DNA. The length of the CDR3 is 13 residues. Germline V gene sequence: CDR1 SQVTM, CDR2 ANQGSEA. The chain's CDR3 is CSVEYSGRYEQYF.

V is TRBV7-8 and J is TRBJ1-5; TCRdb reports TRBD1, a call that lacks DNA to check it against. Germline V gives CDR1 SGHVS, CDR2 FQNEAQ. This CDR3 is built from 16 residues. Here the CDR3 reads CASSPRTGGGNQPQHF.

This rearrangement joins TRBV25-1 to TRBJ1-2; as DNA is missing, the TRBD1 call by TCRdb cannot be tested. This CDR3 is built from 16 residues. Germline V CDR1 and CDR2: MGHDK, SYGVNS. CDR3 sequence: CASSTPGTGGDYGYTF.

CDR3 in amino acids: CASRGLPNEQFF. This rearrangement joins TRBV12-3 or TRBV12-4 to TRBJ2-1; there is no DNA to check the TCRdb D call of TRBD1. The CDR3 contains 12 residues.

The V and J genes are TRBV3-1 and TRBJ1-1. The CDR3 spans 14 residues. CDR1 is LGHDT and CDR2 is YNNKEL in the germline V gene (reference sequence). The CDR3 here is CASSQVYGEYEAFF. The full variable domain, completed using reference TRBV3-1 and TRBJ1-1, is DTAVSQTPKYLVTQMGNDKSIKCEQNLGHDTMYWYKQDSKKFLKIMFSYNNKELIINETVPNRFSPKSPDKAHLNLHINSLELGDSAVYFCASSQVYGEYEAFFGQGTRLTVV.